This T cell receptor (beta chain) was profiled in a study of shared clonotypes between healthy human individuals (dated by TCRdb to 2018 to 2021). With regard to the full study: Three men and a couple of women, aged 18 to 49 years, made up the cohort. For each donor, CD4 naive and CD4 memory were each run on three plates, CD8 naive on two plates, and CD8 memory on one plate. To estimate repertoire size and how much clonotype sharing occurs between individuals, the study deeply sequenced the blood TCR repertoires of 4 to 6 healthy adults. Different laboratories and diverse techniques were used to prepare libraries and sequence TCR repertoires, to increase sequencing depth and limit assay-specific biases. Each donor's leukapheresis produced roughly between roughly 0.9 and 8.9 billion PBMCs. What the research found in general, with its limitations: Only blood was sampled, and tissue TCR repertoires likely differ from those in blood. Rarefaction of sorted-subset datasets indicated incomplete sequencing despite the large sequencing depth. Clonotypes shared by all four sorted-subset donors showed higher generation probabilities than non-shared clonotypes. Across a handful of donors, approximately 5% of naive CD4, approximately 3.6% of naive CD8, roughly 2.3% of memory CD4, and approximately 0.4% of memory CD8 clonotypes were shared. Larger estimated clonotype richness was generally found for naive subsets than for memory subsets. Because the study included a small number of donors, the genetic and exposure-history diversity represented was limited. Based on pairwise subsampling, the degree of clonotype sharing among donors was expected to be affected by sequencing depth.

For the CD8 naive samples, CD45RO-negative cells were positively selected for CCR7, yielding a CD45RA+CCR7+ population from which TemRA cells were excluded. Donors were healthy HIV-negative adults with no recently reported acute infections or vaccinations. All donors were Caucasian adults living in Nashville, Tennessee, USA. Blood was collected by leukapheresis, and PBMCs were isolated by Ficoll-Histopaque density gradient centrifugation and then cryopreserved in liquid nitrogen vapor phase. Purity and quantity of every magnetically sorted T cell population were checked by analytical flow cytometry. Genomic DNA was isolated from each sorted fraction and quantified by UV absorbance on a Nanodrop 2000c. The CDR3 holds 14 amino acids from the cysteine to the phenylalanine. The read is trimmed to its CDR3 DNA, 42 bases read in frame from base 1. V is reduced by 1 base and J by 2 bases, leaving a spacing of 8 bases between them. From a lookup of the germline V gene (reference sequence), CDR1 and CDR2 are SEHNR and FQNEAQ.

TCR CDR3 regions were amplified from genomic DNA by multiplex PCR using the deep immunoSEQ assay. Genomic DNA extracted from each cell subset was distributed evenly over all wells of several immunoSEQ 96-well plates, and each plate served as one replicate. For sorted subsets, around 200 ng genomic DNA, equal to tens of thousands of T cell genomes, was loaded into each replicate PCR. Purified libraries were quantified with a Qubit 3.0 fluorometer, sized on a Bioanalyzer 2100, and re-quantified with the KAPA Library Quantification kit. Every immunoSEQ 96-well plate was sequenced on a separate single-read 150-cycle Illumina NextSeq 550 flow cell. As for the authors' bioinformatics: Because the immunoSEQ output included only junctional sequences and no quality scores, the filtering could not be the same as the filtering used for full-length reads. To assign V/J genes and CDR3, sequences were annotated against IMGT germline references using PyIR, a Python wrapper for IgBLAST v1.9. Reads were removed for weak V/J assignments (E-value above 1e-6), missing CDR3, stop codons, out-of-frame junctions, or ambiguous translated residues. V3J clonotypes were defined by identical inferred V gene, J gene, and CDR3 amino acid sequence. To compute the percentage overlap between repertoires, the number of shared unique clonotypes was divided by the size of the smaller repertoire. RTK rarefaction, the Chao1 estimator, and Recon v2.1 estimates of unobserved clonotypes were used to assess repertoire richness. OLGA was used to compute generation probabilities for all TCRbeta clonotypes that the gDNA method yielded from a few donors. The table was pulled from immuneACCESS by TCRdb, which kept in-frame rearrangements only. Such tables lose some clones; where checked, under half of the loss comes from unresolved V genes, and the rest has no known cause. From that table come the V and J calls and clone size; the DNA was used to work out D and trimming. Recorded for this sample are about 2.1 million clones; 93% of them occurred a single time. The leading ten clones occupy around 1.8% of the sample.

In its sample, this clone was seen once. Its antigen is not yet known. Nothing much larger sits one base from this clone, and base qualities are not available. Sample: naive CD8+ T cells from PBMCs. The sample's cell subset or site label, in plain terms: CD45RA+CCR7+. This chain is built from TRBV7-9 and TRBJ2-5; D gene: possibly TRBD2, on 6 matching bases. The receptor comes from a man aged 18 to 29 in good health. Some clones in this sample may be carry-over from other donors' samples. The CDR3 corresponds to CASSLGGNQETQYF. The sequenced DNA: TGTGCCAGCAGCTTAGGCGGGAATCAAGAGACCCAGTACTTC.